Reported below is one TCR beta chain. It lacks a known antigen. Base qualities are not recorded, but no much larger clone differs from it by a single base. Libraries were made using the immunoSEQ multiplex PCR assay. The paper's data handling went like this. To diagnose cytomegalovirus status from the catalog of TCR beta chain sequences, a statistical classification framework was built. The table was pulled from immuneACCESS by TCRdb, which kept in-frame rearrangements only. Such tables lose some clones; where checked, under half of the loss comes from unresolved V genes, and the rest has no known cause. That table is the source of V, J and clone size, and D and trimming were worked out from the DNA. This sample holds 110,000 or so clones; roughly nine tenths were observed only once. The ten largest account for 4.4% of the sample. CDR1 and CDR2 are read off the germline V gene as MNHEY and SVGAGI. At the junction V is shortened by 2 bases and J by 4 bases; bases outside the gene matches: 4. Its CDR3 holds 15 amino acids, cysteine through phenylalanine. Only the CDR3 DNA stays, 45 bases, in frame from base 1.

The donors belonged to the validation cohort of around 130 subjects, which was separate from the 666-subject first cohort. The data are from a study of cytomegalovirus exposure and HLA in healthy donors (dated by TCRdb to about 2017). Looking at the study overall: The approximately 710 repertoires of the first cohort and the roughly 120 validation repertoires were produced on the same platform, according to a later analysis. The aim of the study was to test whether cataloging public T cell receptors could identify signatures of past pathogen exposure. In addition to the first cohort of 650 to 800 subjects, a separate validation cohort of 100 to 150 different subjects was used. The study combined high-throughput TCR immunosequencing, statistical association of individual TCRs with disease status, and machine learning to predict cytomegalovirus infection status. Overall study results and their limits: The validation cohort had no HLA typing available for a later analysis, so co-occurrence within that cohort was assessed over all 120 or so repertoires. The authors suggested that the approach could potentially be generalized to other disease states and immunological phenotypes. The study listed 164 TCR beta chains as associated with cytomegalovirus. Most TCR sequences were seen in very few donors, while some public TCRs were found in many individuals. A later analysis found that TCRs clustered in the first cohort also tended to co-occur in the roughly 120 validation repertoires, with 90% to 95% of cluster scores above 0. In both the original and validation cohorts, the classifier was reported to diagnose cytomegalovirus status with high specificity and sensitivity. In vitro tests confirmed that three of the cytomegalovirus-associated TCR beta chains recognize cytomegalovirus antigens.

Sequencing was done on a sample of PBMCs. This TCR was recovered from a young man in good health and CMV-seropositive. The sequence joins TRBV6-5 to TRBJ2-1, with TRBD1 identical over 8 junction bases. The DNA sequence is as follows: TGTGCCAGCAGTTACGGGCAGGGGGCTTACAATGAGCAGTTCTTC. Its translation reads: CASSYGQGAYNEQFF.